These T cell receptor beta chains were read from a single sample in a study of T cells in Graves' hyperthyroidism and ophthalmopathy. From the multiplex PCR reads, TCRdb called clonotypes with MiXCR, one entry per CDR3 protein. This table has hundreds of thousands of distinct CDR3 sequences, roughly 14% appearing once. Specimen: blood. The receptors were sampled from a woman under 30 with Graves' hyperthyroidism. Both conserved end residues are part of each CDR3. D genes are given only for firm matches. The size entry is marked missing in some rows and otherwise reads once, few, many or a size class.

abundance	d_gene	v_gene	j_gene	CDR3aa	CDR3nt
many	TRBD2	TRBV5-1	TRBJ2-3	CASRLGLASSTDTQYF	TGCGCCAGCAGGCTAGGACTAGCGTCTAGCACAGATACGCAGTATTTT
.	.	TRBV2	TRBJ1-3	CASSGSRSGNTIYF	TGTGCCAGCAGTGGGTCTCGGAGTGGAAACACCATATATTTT
many	TRBD2	TRBV12-3/TRBV12-4	TRBJ2-1	CASSLVVGGTYNEQFF	TGTGCCAGCAGTTTAGTGGTCGGGGGGACTTACAATGAGCAGTTCTTC
many	TRBD1	TRBV28	TRBJ1-1	CASAVTGQNTEAFF	TGTGCCAGCGCGGTGACAGGGCAGAACACTGAAGCTTTCTTT
few	.	TRBV5-1	TRBJ2-7	CASSLVSRPYEQYF	TGCGCCAGCAGCTTGGTTAGCAGGCCCTACGAGCAGTACTTC
.	.	TRBV19	TRBJ1-5	CASMERGQPQHF	TGTGCCAGTATGGAGAGGGGTCAGCCCCAGCATTTT
few	TRBD1	TRBV4-3	TRBJ1-5	CASSQDSGQGNQPQHF	TGCGCCAGCAGCCAGGATTCGGGACAGGGAAATCAGCCCCAGCATTTT
.	.	TRBV15	TRBJ2-7	CATSRGEGGYEQYF	TGTGCCACCAGCAGAGGTGAGGGTGGATACGAGCAGTACTTC
few	TRBD1	TRBV5-4	TRBJ1-1	CASSRTGGSNEAFF	TGTGCCAGCAGTCGGACAGGGGGCTCGAATGAAGCTTTCTTT
many	.	TRBV13	TRBJ1-1	CASSPVVRAGKNTEAFF	TGTGCCAGCAGCCCGGTTGTGAGGGCAGGGAAGAACACTGAAGCTTTCTTT
many	.	TRBV20-1	TRBJ1-1	CSGPGMGTEAFF	TGCAGTGGTCCAGGGATGGGCACTGAAGCTTTCTTT
.	.	TRBV12-3/TRBV12-4	TRBJ1-5	CASTPSVSNQPQHF	TGTGCCAGCACCCCGTCAGTGAGCAATCAGCCCCAGCATTTT
many	TRBD1	TRBV5-1	TRBJ1-1	CASSLGLTGRVTTEAFF	TGCGCCAGCAGCTTGGGTTTGACAGGGAGGGTTACCACTGAAGCTTTCTTT
few	TRBD1	TRBV18	TRBJ1-3	CASSPGVRTGGSNTIYF	TGTGCCAGCTCACCTGGGGTACGGACAGGGGGTTCGAACACCATATATTTT
.	TRBD2	TRBV4-3	TRBJ2-3	CASSQDTLPGGTDTQYF	TGCGCCAGCAGCCAAGATACGTTGCCGGGGGGTACAGATACGCAGTATTTT
many	TRBD2	TRBV6-1	TRBJ2-5	CASSEGTSGRGETQYF	TGTGCCAGCAGTGAGGGGACTAGCGGGAGAGGAGAGACCCAGTACTTC
few	.	TRBV7-2	TRBJ1-2	CASRPGGGYTF	TGTGCCAGCAGGCCCGGGGGCGGCTACACCTTC
few	TRBD1	TRBV29-1	TRBJ2-7	CSVETGSGRREQYF	TGCAGCGTAGAGACAGGGTCGGGACGTCGCGAGCAGTACTTC
.	TRBD1	TRBV24-1	TRBJ1-5	CATSGTAGQPQHF	TGTGCCACCAGCGGGACAGCCGGTCAGCCCCAGCATTTT
.	TRBD1	TRBV20-1	TRBJ2-5	CSAPGQGQETQYF	TGCAGTGCTCCCGGACAGGGACAAGAGACCCAGTACTTC
.	.	TRBV11-2	TRBJ2-2	CASSLGLVPTGELFF	TGTGCCAGCAGCTTAGGACTAGTCCCCACCGGGGAGCTGTTTTTT
.	.	TRBV28	TRBJ2-5	CASSPLRTPPETQYF	TGTGCCAGCAGTCCCCTCCGGACTCCGCCAGAGACCCAGTACTTC
.	.	TRBV20-1	TRBJ2-7	CSASGLARGKMGQQYF	TGCAGTGCTAGTGGATTAGCAAGGGGCAAAATGGGGCAGCAGTACTTC
many	.	TRBV12-3/TRBV12-4	TRBJ1-4	CASSLAGSAANEKLFF	TGTGCCAGCAGTTTAGCAGGCTCCGCGGCTAATGAAAAACTGTTTTTT
many	.	TRBV7-9	TRBJ2-7	CASSPGFHEQYF	TGTGCCAGCAGCCCCGGGTTCCACGAGCAGTACTTC
few	.	TRBV7-6	TRBJ2-5	CASSRSGGRVETQYF	TGTGCCAGCAGCCGTAGTGGGGGGCGCGTTGAGACCCAGTACTTC
many	.	TRBV12-3/TRBV12-4	TRBJ2-1	CASSLEDSYEQFF	TGTGCCAGCAGTTTAGAGGACAGTTATGAGCAGTTCTTC
few	.	TRBV29-1	TRBJ2-7	CSVDRGPYEQYF	TGCAGCGTTGACAGGGGACCCTACGAGCAGTACTTC
few	.	TRBV4-1	TRBJ1-5	CASSQETGNQPQHF	TGCGCCAGCAGCCAAGAGACAGGAAATCAGCCCCAGCATTTT
.	.	TRBV7-2	TRBJ2-3	CASSFFATTDTQYF	TGTGCCAGCAGCTTTTTCGCAACCACAGATACGCAGTATTTT
many	.	TRBV20-1	TRBJ1-2	CSALGPGGGYTF	TGCAGTGCCTTGGGGCCAGGTGGAGGCTACACCTTC
.	TRBD2	TRBV5-1	TRBJ2-2	CASTSVIGELFF	TGCGCCAGTACTAGCGTCATCGGGGAGCTGTTTTTT
.	.	TRBV6-1	TRBJ1-5	CASSLSRAQHF	TGTGCCAGCAGTCTGAGTAGGGCCCAGCATTTT
.	TRBD1	TRBV20-1	TRBJ1-1	CSAAKTGDTEAFF	TGCAGTGCAGCTAAAACAGGGGACACTGAAGCTTTCTTT
.	TRBD2	TRBV28	TRBJ2-3	CASSPSSGLGPGNTQYF	TGTGCCAGCAGTCCTTCGTCAGGACTAGGCCCGGGGAATACGCAGTATTTT
.	.	TRBV14	TRBJ2-2	CASSQDPYANTGELFF	TGTGCCAGCAGCCAAGATCCTTACGCGAACACCGGGGAGCTGTTTTTT
many	.	TRBV7-9	TRBJ2-2	CASSRGRNTGELFF	TGTGCCAGCAGCCGCGGACGAAACACCGGGGAGCTGTTTTTT
few	TRBD2	TRBV29-1	TRBJ2-5	CSVVGLAGGSQETQYF	TGCAGCGTTGTAGGACTAGCGGGAGGCAGTCAAGAGACCCAGTACTTC
.	TRBD2	TRBV6-5	TRBJ2-5	CASTISTSGRETQYF	TGTGCCAGCACGATCTCGACTAGCGGGAGAGAGACCCAGTACTTC
.	TRBD1	TRBV29-1	TRBJ1-2	CSVGGQSYGYTF	TGCAGCGTTGGGGGACAGAGCTATGGCTACACCTTC
.	.	TRBV10-3	TRBJ2-7	CAISPVGQQYEQYF	TGTGCCATCAGCCCTGTGGGACAACAATACGAGCAGTACTTC
many	.	TRBV7-2	TRBJ1-5	CASSLEGAQPQHF	TGTGCCAGCAGCTTAGAGGGAGCCCAGCCCCAGCATTTT
few	TRBD1	TRBV5-6	TRBJ2-2	CASRGARDRNTGELFF	TGTGCCAGCAGAGGTGCCCGGGACAGGAACACCGGGGAGCTGTTTTTT
many	.	TRBV11-2	TRBJ2-5	CASSLDNPSGIETQYF	TGTGCCAGCAGCTTAGATAACCCTAGTGGTATTGAGACCCAGTACTTC
.	.	TRBV7-9	TRBJ2-7	CASSLARGALLAYEQYF	TGTGCCAGCAGCTTAGCGAGAGGGGCCCTCTTGGCCTACGAGCAGTACTTC
.	TRBD1	TRBV29-1	TRBJ1-2	CSVATGPNYGYTF	TGCAGCGTTGCGACAGGGCCTAACTATGGCTACACCTTC
many	.	TRBV28	TRBJ2-1	CASSLTRWLLPYNEQFF	TGTGCCAGCAGTTTAACTCGGTGGCTGCTGCCCTACAATGAGCAGTTCTTC
many	.	TRBV20-1	TRBJ2-7	CSARDRREVRDEQYF	TGCAGTGCTAGGGATCGCAGGGAAGTTCGGGACGAGCAGTACTTC
few	TRBD2	TRBV6-1	TRBJ2-5	CASSAWGLADETQYF	TGTGCCAGCAGTGCCTGGGGACTAGCCGACGAGACCCAGTACTTC
many	.	TRBV19	TRBJ1-1	CASRSPGTAIPNTEAFF	TGTGCCAGTAGAAGTCCCGGGACCGCTATTCCGAACACTGAAGCTTTCTTT
many	TRBD2	TRBV7-8	TRBJ2-5	CASSFQRGGQETQYF	TGTGCCAGCAGCTTTCAGCGGGGGGGCCAAGAGACCCAGTACTTC
many	.	TRBV6-1	TRBJ2-1	CASSWTISYNEQFF	TGTGCCAGCAGTTGGACTATCTCCTACAATGAGCAGTTCTTC
few	TRBD2	TRBV3-1	TRBJ2-3	CASSQTRLGLAGTDTQYF	TGTGCCAGCAGCCAAACAAGATTGGGACTAGCGGGCACAGATACGCAGTATTTT
many	.	TRBV12-3/TRBV12-4	TRBJ1-2	CASSSLAGYTF	TGTGCCAGCAGTTCCCTTGCCGGCTACACCTTC
many	TRBD1	TRBV5-1	TRBJ1-1	CASSNRDRGNTEAFF	TGCGCCAGCAGCAACCGGGACAGGGGGAACACTGAAGCTTTCTTT
many	.	TRBV7-9	TRBJ1-3	CATHGGTSGNTIYF	TGTGCCACCCATGGGGGGACCTCTGGAAACACCATATATTTT
many	.	TRBV4-2	TRBJ2-3	CASSPGPFTDTQYF	TGTGCCAGCAGCCCCGGACCGTTCACAGATACGCAGTATTTT
many	TRBD2	TRBV20-1	TRBJ2-7	CSARGQHSGTSGGAGAYEQYF	TGCAGTGCTAGAGGCCAACACTCCGGGACTAGCGGGGGGGCAGGGGCCTACGAGCAGTACTTC